The entry that follows covers one TCR beta chain sequence. This sample was taken from a study of blood T cell repertoires in COVID-19. The CDR3 has 15 amino acids. Per the germline V gene, CDR1 is SGHTA and CDR2 is FQGNSA. V dropped 4 bases and J dropped 1 base, with 12 bases sitting between them. Profiling relied on immunoSEQ multiplex PCR, and the TCRdb table lists in-frame clones only, not all of them. This sample has 150,000 to 200,000 clones, with around nine tenths found just once. The chain employs TRBV7-2 and TRBJ2-3; weak D call: TRBD2 (7 bases). The sequence was collected from a human donor in a cohort sampled during active COVID-19. Specimen: peripheral blood. The CDR3 DNA reads TGTGCCAGCAGCTCCACGGGGGGCCGCACAGATACGCAGTATTTT. Encoded protein: CASSSTGGRTDTQYF.